These 8 T cell receptor beta chains originate from one sample sequenced in a study of regulatory T cells in long-lasting Graves disease (dated by TCRdb to 2020 to 2023). Receptor amplification or capture employed multiplex PCR. Sequencing was performed on an Illumina HiSeq 4000. To build TCR beta libraries, CDR3 regions were amplified by Arm-PCR using iRepertoire HTBI primers. Starting from the raw public reads, TCRdb applied fastp trimming at Q25, assembled clones with MiXCR and retained in-frame beta chains. Identical CDR3 protein sequences are pooled into one entry, listed with their most common genes and DNA. Counted in this sample were fewer than 600,000 distinct CDR3 sequences; about 20% of them appeared once. The ten largest account for roughly 13% of the sample. Sample time point, as interpreted from the label and publication: persistent/refractory GD, antithyroid drugs over 5 years with positive TRAb. RNA was extracted from PBMCs in TRIzol for both TCR sequencing and RNA sequencing.

The material sequenced was peripheral blood mononuclear cells (PBMCs), taken when the disease was refractory, from a patient treated with antithyroid drugs. These receptors came from a female donor with Graves disease.

There are a few counts of this clonotype. The chain uses TRBV7-2 and TRBJ2-7; D uncertain. Germline loops: CDR1 SGHTA, CDR2 FQGNSA. The V end was cut by 3 bases, the J end by 2 bases, with 17 bases between. The CDR3 runs 16 residues. As DNA, the CDR3 is TGTGCCAGCAGCTTTACGGCTCGGACCATTACCTACGAGCAGTACTTC. Its translation: CASSFTARTITYEQYF.

At least ten counts were recorded for this clonotype. This chain uses TRBV7-9 with TRBJ1-4; D possibly corresponds to TRBD1 (6 bases). The CDR3 has 15 amino acids. CDR1 is SEHNR, CDR2 FQNEAQ, per germline (reference sequence). V was cut by 3 bases and J by 4 bases, with 12 bases left in between. Here the CDR3 DNA reads TGTGCCAGCAGCTTCCGGGACACCGGTAATGAAAAACTGTTTTTT. Protein sequence: CASSFRDTGNEKLFF.

In its sample, this clonotype was seen a few times. DNA of the CDR3: TGCAGTGGACAGAGGAACACTGAAGCTTTCTTT. Its translation: CSGQRNTEAFF. The chain uses TRBV20-1 and TRBJ1-1, with a weak D call TRBD1 (5 bases). This CDR3 comprises 11 residues. Germline V gives CDR1 DFQATT, CDR2 SNEGSKA (reference sequence). V lost 7 bases to trimming and J lost 1 base, with 7 bases between them.

This clonotype was seen more than once but under ten times. The chain joins TRBV11-3 to TRBJ2-3; D ambiguous. Germline V gene lookup returns CDR1 SGHNT and CDR2 YENEEA. The CDR3 runs to 14 residues. V shed 5 bases and J shed 6 bases, with 15 bases lying between them. The CDR3 sequence is CASSPNGVTDTQYF. The CDR3 nucleotides read TGTGCCAGCAGCCCGAATGGGGTTACGGATACGCAGTATTTT.

V usage is TRBV18 and J usage is TRBJ2-7; tentative D call: TRBD2 (6 bases). This CDR3 is built from 16 residues. Germline V gene sequence: CDR1 KGHSH, CDR2 LQKENI. The V gene lost 4 bases and the J gene lost 3 bases, with 19 bases spanning the gap. The CDR3 DNA reads TGTGCCAGCTCACACATAGCCCAGCGGGTACGCTACGAGCAGTACTTC. This encodes CASSHIAQRVRYEQYF. The full variable domain, rest sourced from reference TRBV18 and TRBJ2-7, is NAGVMQNPRHLVRRRGQEARLRCSPMKGHSHVYWYRQLPEEGLKFMVYLQKENIIDESGMPKERFSAEFPKEGPSILRIQQVVRGDSAAYFCASSHIAQRVRYEQYFGPGTRLTVT.

This clonotype was seen only a few times. The chain combines TRBV3-1 with TRBJ2-5; TRBD2 is a possible D gene (6 bases). The CDR3 is made up of 15 amino acids. The V gene's germline CDR1 is LGHDT and CDR2 YNNKEL (reference sequence). The V gene lost 0 bases and the J gene lost 4 bases, with 12 bases spanning the gap. The CDR3, as DNA: TGTGCCAGCAGCCAAGATGAGGGGAGGTTAGAGACCCAGTACTTC. Protein product: CASSQDEGRLETQYF.

This clonotype has more than one count but fewer than ten. The V call is TRBV28, the J call TRBJ1-3, with a weak D call TRBD1 (6 bases). The CDR3 consists of 17 residues. Trimming removed 6 bases at V and 0 bases at J, with 18 bases between. Germline V CDR1 and CDR2: MDHEN, SYDVKM. The CDR3 region is CASSNFPGVISGNTIYF. The CDR3 DNA reads TGTGCCAGCAGCAATTTCCCAGGGGTTATCTCTGGAAACACCATATATTTT.

This chain joins TRBV6-5 and TRBJ2-2, with 8 bases fitting TRBD2. Germline-derived CDR1 and CDR2 are MNHEY and SVGAGI. This CDR3 contains 17 residues. Germline trimming cut 3 bases from V and 2 bases from J; bases unmatched to any gene: 8. CDR3 in DNA: TGTGCCAGCAGTTATGCCAGCGGGAGTTTTAACACCGGGGAGCTGTTTTTT. It is translated as CASSYASGSFNTGELFF.